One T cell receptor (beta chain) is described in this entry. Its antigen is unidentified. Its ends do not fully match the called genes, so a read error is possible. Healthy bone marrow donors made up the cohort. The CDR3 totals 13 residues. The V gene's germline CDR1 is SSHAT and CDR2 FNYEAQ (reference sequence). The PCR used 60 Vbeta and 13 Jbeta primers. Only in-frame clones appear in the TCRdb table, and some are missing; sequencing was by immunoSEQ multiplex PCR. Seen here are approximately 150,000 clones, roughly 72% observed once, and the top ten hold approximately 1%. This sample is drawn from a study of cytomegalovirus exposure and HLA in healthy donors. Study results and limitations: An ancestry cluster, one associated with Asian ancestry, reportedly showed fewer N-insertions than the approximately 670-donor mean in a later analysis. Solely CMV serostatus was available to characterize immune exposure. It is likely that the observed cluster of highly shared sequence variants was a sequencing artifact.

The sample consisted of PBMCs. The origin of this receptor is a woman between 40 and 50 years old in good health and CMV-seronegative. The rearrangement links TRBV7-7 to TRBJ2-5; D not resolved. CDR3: CASSSRLQETQYF. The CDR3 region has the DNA TGTGCTAGCAGCTCCAGGTTACAAGAGACCCAGTACTTC.